A single TCR beta chain is shown here with its context. This record belongs to a study of early T cells in non-severe SARS-CoV-2 infection. Study at large: Bulk RNA from unsorted whole blood was sequenced; chains were unpaired.

From germline, CDR1 is ENHRY and CDR2 SYGVKD. The ends lost 6 bases at V and 5 bases at J; junction bases unmatched: 0. The CDR3 has 13 amino acids. Individually, cDNA molecules had unique molecular identifiers attached to them. Via MiXCR, TCRdb re-called the 5' RACE reads, giving one row per CDR3 protein. In the table there are about 70,000 distinct CDR3 sequences, 12% of which are singletons. This specimen was whole blood, taken at baseline. This rearrangement joins TRBV10-3 to TRBJ2-1; 11 positions match TRBD2. The TCR sequence derives from an adult who was a healthcare worker with PCR-confirmed SARS-CoV-2 infection or an uninfected control (not recorded which). The donor label of this sample is uncertain. The CDR3 sequence: CAIRTSGNNEQFF. Written as DNA, the CDR3 is TGTGCCATCAGGACTAGCGGGAACAATGAGCAGTTCTTC.